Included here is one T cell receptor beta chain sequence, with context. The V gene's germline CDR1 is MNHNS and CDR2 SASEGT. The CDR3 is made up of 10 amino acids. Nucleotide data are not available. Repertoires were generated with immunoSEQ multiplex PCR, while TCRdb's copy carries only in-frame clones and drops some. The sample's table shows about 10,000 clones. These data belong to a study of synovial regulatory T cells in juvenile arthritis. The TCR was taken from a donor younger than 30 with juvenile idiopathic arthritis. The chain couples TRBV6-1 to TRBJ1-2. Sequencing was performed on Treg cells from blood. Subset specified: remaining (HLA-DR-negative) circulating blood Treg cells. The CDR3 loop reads CASGLFGYTF.